These 17 T cell receptor beta chains were sequenced from one sample in a study of blood T cell repertoires in COVID-19. TCRdb's table, derived via immunoSEQ multiplex PCR, lists solely in-frame clones and lacks some. The profile shows about 120,000 clones, about 87% of them singletons. Sequences were obtained from peripheral blood. The receptors come from a woman between 50 and 59 years old with acute or convalescent COVID-19.

The chain is built from TRBV5-4 and TRBJ2-3; perhaps TRBD2 as D (6 bases). With 1 base removed from V and 4 bases from J, the gap between germline ends came to 13 bases. Germline V gene data show CDR1 as SGHNT and CDR2 as YYREEE (reference sequence). The CDR3 sequence is 15 residues long. The CDR3 sequence is CASSLSGGAPDTQYF. The CDR3 DNA reads as TGTGCCAGCAGCTTGAGCGGCGGGGCCCCAGATACGCAGTATTTT. Filled out from reference TRBV5-4 and TRBJ2-3, the complete variable domain reads ETGVTQSPTHLIKTRGQQVTLRCSSQSGHNTVSWYQQALGQGPQFIFQYYREEENGRGNFPPRFSGLQFPNYSSELNVNALELDDSALYLCASSLSGGAPDTQYFGPGTRLTVL.

The rearrangement links TRBV5-5 to TRBJ2-7; D uncertain. V was cut by 0 bases and J by 2 bases, with 12 bases left in between. Germline loops: CDR1 SGHKS, CDR2 YYEKEE (reference sequence). The CDR3 totals 15 residues. The CDR3 reads CASSLGLQVTYEQYF. CDR3 nucleotide sequence: TGTGCCAGCAGCTTGGGTCTTCAGGTAACCTACGAGCAGTACTTC.

The gene calls are TRBV7-2 and TRBJ1-5; D gene unclear. The germline V and J ends were trimmed by 0 bases and 7 bases, with 13 bases remaining between them. From germline, CDR1 is SGHTA and CDR2 FQGNSA. This CDR3 contains 15 residues. CDR3 in amino acids: CASSLASGMGQPQHF. CDR3 nucleotides: TGTGCCAGCAGCTTAGCGTCGGGGATGGGACAGCCCCAGCATTTT. The variable domain in full, completed from reference TRBV7-2 and TRBJ1-5, reads GAGVSQSPSNKVTEKGKDVELRCDPISGHTALYWYRQSLGQGLEFLIYFQGNSAPDKSGLPSDRFSAERTGGSVSTLTIQRTQQEDSAVYLCASSLASGMGQPQHFGDGTRLSIL.

The rearrangement uses TRBV4-3 and TRBJ1-3, with D unresolved. The V gene lost 0 bases and the J gene lost 4 bases, with 7 bases spanning the gap. From germline, CDR1 is LGHNA and CDR2 YSLEER. This CDR3 region has 14 residues. The CDR3 spells CASSQDNGGNTIYF. The CDR3, as DNA: TGCGCCAGCAGCCAAGATAACGGGGGAAACACCATATATTTT.

V gene TRBV18 combines with J gene TRBJ2-3; D possibly corresponds to TRBD2 (6 bases). V lost 6 bases and J lost 4, with 14 bases in between. The germline gives CDR1 KGHSH, CDR2 LQKENI. The CDR3 consists of 14 residues. The CDR3 sequence: CASSPAAGPDTQYF. The DNA for the CDR3 is TGTGCCAGCTCCCCCGCGGCGGGGCCAGATACGCAGTATTTT.

V and J are TRBV3-1 (or the pseudogene TRBV3-2) and TRBJ2-2; D is perhaps TRBD1 (5 bases). V dropped 8 bases and J dropped 9 bases, with 13 bases sitting between them. The CDR3 covers 12 residues. The germline gives CDR1 LGHDT, CDR2 YNNKEL (reference sequence). The CDR3 coding sequence is TGTGCCAGCGAGCAGGGAAACCGGGAGCTGTTTTTT. Amino acid sequence: CASEQGNRELFF.

V is TRBV14 and J is TRBJ1-4; D might be TRBD1 (5 bases). Per germline, CDR1 SGHDN and CDR2 FVKESK. V was pared by 6 bases and J by 8 bases, with 13 bases between. CDR3 length equals 13 residues. The DNA of the CDR3 is TGTGCCAGCAGTGGACAAGTCCAAGAAAAACTGTTTTTT. Its translation is CASSGQVQEKLFF.

J is TRBJ2-7 and V is TRBV25-1; TRBD2 might be the D (7 bases). The germline gives CDR1 MGHDK, CDR2 SYGVNS. Trimming shortened V by 7 bases and J by 5 bases, and 18 bases separated the two germline ends. The CDR3 contains 14 residues. The CDR3 DNA follows: TGTGCCAGCACCGAAGGGGGGGGACGGAACGAGCAGTACTTC. Protein product: CASTEGGGRNEQYF.

The V and J genes are TRBV7-9 and TRBJ2-2; D unclear. The V and J ends lost 5 bases and 7 bases respectively, with 5 bases between them. This CDR3 comprises 11 residues. In germline, CDR1 is SEHNR, CDR2 FQNEAQ (reference sequence). CDR3 sequence (DNA): TGTGCCAGCAGCCCGGGCGGGGAGCTGTTTTTT. It translates to CASSPGGELFF. Full variable domain (rest looked up from reference TRBV7-9 and TRBJ2-2): DTGVSQNPRHKITKRGQNVTFRCDPISEHNRLYWYRQTLGQGPEFLTYFQNEAQLEKSRLLSDRFSAERPKGSFSTLEIQRTEQGDSAMYLCASSPGGELFFGEGSRLTVL.

J is TRBJ2-3 and V is TRBV28, with 16 bases aligning to TRBD2. V shed 3 bases and J 6 bases; nucleotides not matched to a gene: 6. The CDR3 loop spans 17 amino acids. From germline, CDR1 is MDHEN and CDR2 SYDVKM. The CDR3 DNA is TGTGCCAGCAGTTTTATGGGACTAGCGGGAGGGAGGGATACGCAGTATTTT. It specifies CASSFMGLAGGRDTQYF.

The chain combines TRBV4-2 with TRBJ2-5, with 7 bases aligning to TRBD2. From germline, CDR1 is LGHNA and CDR2 YNFKEQ. There are 17 residues in the CDR3. J gave up 4 bases and V 1 base, and 12 bases lay outside the gene matches. This chain's CDR3 is CASSQVRAGTGGETQYF. The CDR3 nucleotides read TGTGCCAGCAGCCAAGTCCGGGCGGGAACGGGGGGAGAGACCCAGTACTTC.

The gene calls are TRBV27 and TRBJ1-4; D call uncertain. The CDR3 spans 16 residues. V was trimmed by 4 bases and J by 5 bases, leaving 17 bases between them. Germline CDR1 is MNHEY and CDR2 is SMNVEV (reference sequence). CDR3 residues: CASSSSPLGWNEKLFF. The CDR3 DNA reads as TGTGCCAGCAGTTCCTCGCCGCTAGGTTGGAATGAAAAACTGTTTTTT.

V usage is TRBV4-1 and J usage is TRBJ1-5; tentatively, D is TRBD1 (5 bases). Germline CDR1 and CDR2: MGHRA and YSYEKL. V was clipped by 3 bases and J by 5 bases, with 11 bases between them. This CDR3 is 14 amino acids long. The CDR3 DNA follows: TGCGCCAGCAGCCAGGGGCCCCAGGATCAGCCCCAGCATTTT. Encoded protein: CASSQGPQDQPQHF.

The table lists this clone with a count of one. This chain links TRBV19 with TRBJ1-5, with TRBD1 matching 8 bases. J gave up 1 base and V 5 bases, and 7 bases lay outside the gene matches. The CDR3 contains 16 residues. Looked up from germline, CDR1 is LNHDA and CDR2 is SQIVND (reference sequence). The CDR3 protein is CASSRTGSGSNQPQHF. The DNA of the CDR3 is TGTGCCAGTAGTCGGACAGGGTCAGGGAGCAATCAGCCCCAGCATTTT.

This rearrangement joins TRBV19 to TRBJ2-1, with a possible D match to TRBD2 (5 bases). This CDR3 contains 16 residues. V lost 6 bases and J 0 bases, leaving 15 bases between the germline ends. CDR1 and CDR2 (germline): LNHDA, SQIVND (reference sequence). CDR3 nucleotides: TGTGCCAGTAGAGTAGCGACCCGAAGCTCCTACAATGAGCAGTTCTTC. This translates into CASRVATRSSYNEQFF.

V gene TRBV7-6 combines with J gene TRBJ1-2; no clear D. The germline V gene encodes CDR1 SGHVS and CDR2 FNYEAQ. CDR3 length: 14 residues. The V end was cut by 1 base, the J end by 2 bases, with 8 bases between. The CDR3 sequence: CASSLGTSNYGYTF. The CDR3 DNA is TGTGCCAGCAGCTTAGGGACTTCCAACTATGGCTACACCTTC. The full variable domain, its missing parts supplied by reference TRBV7-6 and TRBJ1-2, is GAGVSQSPRYKVTKRGQDVALRCDPISGHVSLYWYRQALGQGPEFLTYFNYEAQQDKSGLPNDRFSAERPEGSISTLTIQRTEQRDSAMYRCASSLGTSNYGYTFGSGTRLTVV.

The CDR3 DNA follows: TGTGCCAGCAGTCCCCCAGGGATGTTGGCCTATGGCTACACCTTC. Amino acids: CASSPPGMLAYGYTF. The chain combines TRBV27 with TRBJ1-2; D may be TRBD1 (5 bases). Germline V gene lookup returns CDR1 MNHEY and CDR2 SMNVEV (reference sequence). This CDR3 has 15 amino acids. Trimming removed 5 bases at V and 4 bases at J, with 17 bases between.